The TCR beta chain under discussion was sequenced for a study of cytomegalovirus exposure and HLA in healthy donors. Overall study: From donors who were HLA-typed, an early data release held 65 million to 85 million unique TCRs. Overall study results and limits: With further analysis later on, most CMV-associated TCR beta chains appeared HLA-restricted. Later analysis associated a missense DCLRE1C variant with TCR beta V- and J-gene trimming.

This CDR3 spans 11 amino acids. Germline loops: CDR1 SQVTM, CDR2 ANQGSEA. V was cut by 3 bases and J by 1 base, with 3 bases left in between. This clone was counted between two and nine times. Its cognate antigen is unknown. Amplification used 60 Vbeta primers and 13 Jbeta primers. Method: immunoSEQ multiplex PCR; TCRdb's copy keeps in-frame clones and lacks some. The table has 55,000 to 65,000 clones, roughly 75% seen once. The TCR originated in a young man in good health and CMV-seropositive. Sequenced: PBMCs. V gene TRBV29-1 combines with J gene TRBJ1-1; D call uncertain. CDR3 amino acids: CSVDRNTEAFF. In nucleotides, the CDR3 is TGCAGCGTTGACCGGAACACTGAAGCTTTCTTT.